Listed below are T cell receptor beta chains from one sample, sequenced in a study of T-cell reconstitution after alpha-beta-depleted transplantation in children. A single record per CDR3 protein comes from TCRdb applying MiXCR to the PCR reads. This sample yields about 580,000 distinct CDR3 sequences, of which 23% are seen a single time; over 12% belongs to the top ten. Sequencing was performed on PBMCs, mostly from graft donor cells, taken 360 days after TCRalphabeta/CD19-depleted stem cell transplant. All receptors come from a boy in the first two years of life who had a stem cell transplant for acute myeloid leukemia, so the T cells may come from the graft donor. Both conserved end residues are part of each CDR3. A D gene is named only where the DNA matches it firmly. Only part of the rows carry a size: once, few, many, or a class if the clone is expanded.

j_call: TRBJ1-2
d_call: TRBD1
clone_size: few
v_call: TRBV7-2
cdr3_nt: TGTGCCAGCAGCTTGGGGACAGGGGGGCTTGGCTACACCTTC
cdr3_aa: CASSLGTGGLGYTF

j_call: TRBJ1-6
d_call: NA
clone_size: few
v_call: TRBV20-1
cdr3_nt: TGCAGTGCTAGAGAGTCTTCGGGCAATTCACCCCTCCACTTT
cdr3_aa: CSARESSGNSPLHF

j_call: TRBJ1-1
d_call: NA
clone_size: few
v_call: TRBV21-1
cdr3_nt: TGTGCCAGCAGCAACCAGCGGGGGCTAGCCACTGAAGCTTTCTTT
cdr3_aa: CASSNQRGLATEAFF

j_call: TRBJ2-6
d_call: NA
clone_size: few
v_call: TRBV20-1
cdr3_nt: TGCAGTGCTAGTAACATTAACTCTGGGGCCAACGTCCTGACTTTC
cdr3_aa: CSASNINSGANVLTF

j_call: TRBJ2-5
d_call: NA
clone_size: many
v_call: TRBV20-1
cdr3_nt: TGCAGTGCTAGCCAGGGAGTGAAGACCCAGTACTTC
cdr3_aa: CSASQGVKTQYF

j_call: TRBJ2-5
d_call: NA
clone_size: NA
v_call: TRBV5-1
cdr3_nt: TGCGCCAGCAGCGGTGGTTGGGACCAAGAGACCCAGTACTTC
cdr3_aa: CASSGGWDQETQYF

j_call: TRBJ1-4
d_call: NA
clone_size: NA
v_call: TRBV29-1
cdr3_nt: TGCAGCGTTTCGGGGAATGAAAAACTGTTTTTT
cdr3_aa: CSVSGNEKLFF

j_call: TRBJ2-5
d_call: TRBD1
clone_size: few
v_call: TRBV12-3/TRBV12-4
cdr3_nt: TGTGCCAGCAGTAGCGGACAGGGCCACGAGACCCAGTACTTC
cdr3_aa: CASSSGQGHETQYF

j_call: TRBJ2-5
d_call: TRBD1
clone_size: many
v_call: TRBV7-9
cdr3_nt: TGTGCCAGCAGCTTTAATGTCGGGGCGGAACAGGGGGATATGGGAGAGACCCAGTACTTC
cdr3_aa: CASSFNVGAEQGDMGETQYF

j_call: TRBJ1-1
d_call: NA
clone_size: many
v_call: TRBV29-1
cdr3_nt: TGCAGCGTCCTCACAGGGAGGTCTGCCACTGAAGCTTTCTTT
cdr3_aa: CSVLTGRSATEAFF

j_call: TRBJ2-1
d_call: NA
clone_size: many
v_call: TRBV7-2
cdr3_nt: TGTGCCAGCAGCTTAGACAGATCCTACAATGAGCAGTTCTTC
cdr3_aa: CASSLDRSYNEQFF

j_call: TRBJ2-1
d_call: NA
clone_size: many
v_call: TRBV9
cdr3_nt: TGTGCCAGCAGCGTAGACCGGAGCTCCTACAATGAGCAGTTCTTC
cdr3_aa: CASSVDRSSYNEQFF

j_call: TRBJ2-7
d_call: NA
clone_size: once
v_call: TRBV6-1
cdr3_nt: TGTGCCAGCAGTAAAAGAGGGTCCTACGAGCAGTACTTC
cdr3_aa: CASSKRGSYEQYF

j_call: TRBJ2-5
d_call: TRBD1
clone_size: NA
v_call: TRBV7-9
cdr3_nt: TGTGCCAGCAGCCCGTCCGGGACAGGGAAAGAGACCCAGTACTTC
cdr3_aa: CASSPSGTGKETQYF

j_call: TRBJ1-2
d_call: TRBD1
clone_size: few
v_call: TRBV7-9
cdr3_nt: TGTGCCAGCAGCGGATCCGGGACAGGGAGACTCTATGGCTACACCTTC
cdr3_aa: CASSGSGTGRLYGYTF

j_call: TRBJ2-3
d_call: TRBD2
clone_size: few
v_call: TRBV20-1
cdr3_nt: TGCAGTGCTCGACGACTAGCGGGTCTAGATACGCAGTATTTT
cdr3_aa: CSARRLAGLDTQYF

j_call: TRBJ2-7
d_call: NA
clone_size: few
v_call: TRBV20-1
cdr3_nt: TGCAGTGCTAGAGATATGCAGGGAAGTACCTACGAGCAGTACTTC
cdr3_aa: CSARDMQGSTYEQYF

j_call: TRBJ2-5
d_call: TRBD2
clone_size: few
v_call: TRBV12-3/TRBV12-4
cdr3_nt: TGTGCCAGCAGAGTTAGCGGGGGCGGGGAGACCCAGTACTTC
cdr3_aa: CASRVSGGGETQYF

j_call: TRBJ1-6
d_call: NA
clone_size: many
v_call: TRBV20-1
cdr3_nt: TGCAGTGCTAGAGAGGTCAGGGTCAATTCACCCCTCCACTTT
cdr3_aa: CSAREVRVNSPLHF

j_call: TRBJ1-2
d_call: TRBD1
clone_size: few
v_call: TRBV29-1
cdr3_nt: TGCAGCGTTGAAGAAGACAGGGTGCGTGGCTACACCTTC
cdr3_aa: CSVEEDRVRGYTF

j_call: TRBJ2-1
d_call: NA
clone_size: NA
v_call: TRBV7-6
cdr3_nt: TGTGCCAGCAGCTTAGGGACAGCCTTGAGCAATGAGCAGTTCTTC
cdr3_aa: CASSLGTALSNEQFF

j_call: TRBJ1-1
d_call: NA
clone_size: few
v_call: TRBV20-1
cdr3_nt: TGCAGTGCTAGAGATCGGGAGGGGTTTACGCCCACTGAAGCTTTCTTT
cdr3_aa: CSARDREGFTPTEAFF

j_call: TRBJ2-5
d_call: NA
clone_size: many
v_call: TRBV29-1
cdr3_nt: TGCAGCGTTGAGGCGGGCTACCCGGCGGCCCAGTACTTC
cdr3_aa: CSVEAGYPAAQYF

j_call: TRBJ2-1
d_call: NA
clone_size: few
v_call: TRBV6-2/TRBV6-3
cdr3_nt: TGTGCCAGCAGTTACCAGGGTGGGTACAATGAGCAGTTCTTC
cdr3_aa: CASSYQGGYNEQFF

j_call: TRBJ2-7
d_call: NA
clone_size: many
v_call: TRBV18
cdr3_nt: TGTGCCAGCTCACCACAGGGAGGTCACTACGAGCAGTACTTC
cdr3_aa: CASSPQGGHYEQYF

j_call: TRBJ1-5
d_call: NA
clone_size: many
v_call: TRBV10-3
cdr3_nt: TGTGCCATCGGTGCTACGGGGGCTTCCAATCAGCCCCAGCATTTT
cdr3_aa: CAIGATGASNQPQHF

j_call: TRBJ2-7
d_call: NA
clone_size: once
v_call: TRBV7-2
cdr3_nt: TGTGCCAGCAGCCACCGGGACGGCTCCTACGAGCAGTACTTC
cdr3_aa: CASSHRDGSYEQYF

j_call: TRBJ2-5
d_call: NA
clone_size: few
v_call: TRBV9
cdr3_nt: TGTGCCAGCAGCGTAGAGGGGACCTCACAAGAGACCCAGTACTTC
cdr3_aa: CASSVEGTSQETQYF

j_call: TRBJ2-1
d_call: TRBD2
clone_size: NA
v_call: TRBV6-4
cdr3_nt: TGTGCCAGCAGCGGACTAGCAAACGGGGGTGAGCAGTTCTTC
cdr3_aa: CASSGLANGGEQFF

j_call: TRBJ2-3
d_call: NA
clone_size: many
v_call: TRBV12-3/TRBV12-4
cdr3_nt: TGTGCCAGCAGTTTTATGAGGGGCCATGCCACAGATACGCAGTATTTT
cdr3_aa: CASSFMRGHATDTQYF

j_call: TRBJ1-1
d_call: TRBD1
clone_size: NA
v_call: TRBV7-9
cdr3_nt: TGTGCCAGCAGCGCACCGGGACAGACTATGAACACTGAAGCTTTCTTT
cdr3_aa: CASSAPGQTMNTEAFF

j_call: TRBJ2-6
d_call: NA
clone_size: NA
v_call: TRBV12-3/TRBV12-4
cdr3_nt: TGTGCCAGCCGGGGACGGGACTCTGGGGCCAACGTCCTGACTTTC
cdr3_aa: CASRGRDSGANVLTF

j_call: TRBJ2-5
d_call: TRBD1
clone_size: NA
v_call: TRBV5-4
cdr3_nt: TGTGCCAGCAGCTTAGGTGTGGGACAGGGCCAAGAGACCCAGTACTTC
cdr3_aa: CASSLGVGQGQETQYF

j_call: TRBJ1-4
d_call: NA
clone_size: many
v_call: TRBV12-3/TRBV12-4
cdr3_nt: TGTGCCAGCAGCAGAGGGTTAGGTGAAAAACTGTTTTTT
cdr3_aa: CASSRGLGEKLFF

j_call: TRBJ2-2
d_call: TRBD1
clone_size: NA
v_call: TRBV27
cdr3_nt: TGTGCCAGCAGTTTAGAGGGGACAGGGGGTACCGGGGAGCTGTTTTTT
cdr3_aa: CASSLEGTGGTGELFF

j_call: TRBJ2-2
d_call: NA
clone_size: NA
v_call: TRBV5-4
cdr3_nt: TGTGCCAGCAGCTTGGACGGGCGGGACACCGGGGAGCTGTTTTTT
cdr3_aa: CASSLDGRDTGELFF

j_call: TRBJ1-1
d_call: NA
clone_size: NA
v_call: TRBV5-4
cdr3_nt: TGTGCCAGCGGCTTGGGGCAAGAACCAGAAGCTTTCTTT
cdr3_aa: CASGLGQEPEAFF

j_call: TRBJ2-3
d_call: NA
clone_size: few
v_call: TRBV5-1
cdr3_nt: TGCGCCAGCAGGCAGGCACTGAGGTCGACCCCAGATACGCAGTATTTT
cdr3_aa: CASRQALRSTPDTQYF

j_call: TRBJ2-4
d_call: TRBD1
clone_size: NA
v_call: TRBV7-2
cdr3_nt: TGTGCCAGCAGCCGACGGGACAGGACCATTCAGTACTTC
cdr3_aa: CASSRRDRTIQYF

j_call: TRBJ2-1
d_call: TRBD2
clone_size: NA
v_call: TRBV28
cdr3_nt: TGTGCCAGCAGATTGGGACTAGCGGAGGTCAATGAGCAGTTCTTC
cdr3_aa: CASRLGLAEVNEQFF

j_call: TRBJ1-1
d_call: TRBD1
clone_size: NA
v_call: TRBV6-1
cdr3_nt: TGTGCCAGCAGTCCCTACAGGGGGACCACTGAAGCTTTCTTT
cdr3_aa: CASSPYRGTTEAFF

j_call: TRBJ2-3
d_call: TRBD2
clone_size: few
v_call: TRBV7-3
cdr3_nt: TGTGCCAGCAGCCCGCTCTCGATACGACTAGCGGATAGCACAGATACGCAGTATTTT
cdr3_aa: CASSPLSIRLADSTDTQYF